The clone carrying this T cell receptor (beta chain) was seen repeatedly, ten times or more. These data originate in a study of T-cell reconstitution after alpha-beta-depleted transplantation in children. A TCRbeta library incorporating unique molecular identifiers was prepared. A single record per CDR3 protein comes from TCRdb applying MiXCR to the PCR reads. The sample holds about 90,000 distinct CDR3 sequences, about 8% seen once. V lost 6 bases and J lost 3; bases outside the gene matches: 15. CDR3 size: 17 residues. The germline V gene has CDR1 SQVTM and CDR2 ANQGSEA. This TCR was recovered from a human donor who donated a stem cell graft to a child with congenital amegakaryocytic thrombocytopenia. The specimen comprised PBMCs from the stem cell graft donor, sampled from the stem cell graft. V usage is TRBV29-1 and J usage is TRBJ2-3; 10 nucleotides agree with TRBD2. The chain's CDR3 is CSVGRFGSSGGTDTQYF. CDR3 DNA sequence: TGCAGCGTCGGAAGGTTCGGATCTAGCGGGGGAACAGATACGCAGTATTTT.